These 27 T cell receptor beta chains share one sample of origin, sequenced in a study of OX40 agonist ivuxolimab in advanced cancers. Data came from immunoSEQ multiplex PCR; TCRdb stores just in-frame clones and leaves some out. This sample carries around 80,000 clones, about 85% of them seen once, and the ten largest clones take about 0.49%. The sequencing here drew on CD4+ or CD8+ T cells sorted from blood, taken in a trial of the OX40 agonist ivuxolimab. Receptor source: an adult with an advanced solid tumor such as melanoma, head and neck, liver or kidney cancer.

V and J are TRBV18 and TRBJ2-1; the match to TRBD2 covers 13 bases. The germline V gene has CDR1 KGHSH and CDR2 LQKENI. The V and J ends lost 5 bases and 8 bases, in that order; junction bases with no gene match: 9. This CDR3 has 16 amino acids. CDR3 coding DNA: TGTGCCAGCTCATCCGGGGGGACTAGCGGGACTGATGAGCAGTTCTTC. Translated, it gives CASSSGGTSGTDEQFF.

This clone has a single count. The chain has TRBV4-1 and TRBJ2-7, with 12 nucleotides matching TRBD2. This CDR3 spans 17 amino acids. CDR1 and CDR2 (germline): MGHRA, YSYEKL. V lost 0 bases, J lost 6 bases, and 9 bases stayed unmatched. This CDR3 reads CASSQDLALAGGAEQYF. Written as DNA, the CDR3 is TGCGCCAGCAGCCAAGATCTTGCACTAGCGGGGGGAGCCGAGCAGTACTTC.

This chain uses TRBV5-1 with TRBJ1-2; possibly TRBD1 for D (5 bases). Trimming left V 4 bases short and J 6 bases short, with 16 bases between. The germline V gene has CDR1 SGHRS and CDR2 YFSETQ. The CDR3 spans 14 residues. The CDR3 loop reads CASSLGPGSDGYTF. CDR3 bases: TGCGCCAGCAGCCTGGGACCGGGTAGCGATGGCTACACCTTC.

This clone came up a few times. CDR3 in amino acids: CASRSRGNQPQHF. CDR3 DNA: TGTGCCAGCAGGTCCAGGGGCAATCAGCCCCAGCATTTT. The chain combines TRBV2 with TRBJ1-5; TRBD1 might be the D (5 bases). This CDR3 contains 13 residues. The germline gives CDR1 SNHLY, CDR2 FYNNEI. Trimming removed 6 bases at V and 2 bases at J, with 8 bases between. The full variable domain, its missing parts supplied by reference TRBV2 and TRBJ1-5, is EPEVTQTPSHQVTQMGQEVILRCVPISNHLYFYWYRQILGQKVEFLVSFYNNEISEKSEIFDDQFSVERPDGSNFTLKIRSTKLEDSAMYFCASRSRGNQPQHFGDGTRLSIL.

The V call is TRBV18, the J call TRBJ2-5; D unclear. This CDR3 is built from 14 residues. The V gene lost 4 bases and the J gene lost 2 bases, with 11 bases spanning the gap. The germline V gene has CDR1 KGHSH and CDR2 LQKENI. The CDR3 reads CASSLLGPQETQYF. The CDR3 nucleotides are TGTGCCAGCTCACTTTTAGGCCCACAAGAGACCCAGTACTTC. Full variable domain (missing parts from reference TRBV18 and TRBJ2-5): NAGVMQNPRHLVRRRGQEARLRCSPMKGHSHVYWYRQLPEEGLKFMVYLQKENIIDESGMPKERFSAEFPKEGPSILRIQQVVRGDSAAYFCASSLLGPQETQYFGPGTRLLVL.

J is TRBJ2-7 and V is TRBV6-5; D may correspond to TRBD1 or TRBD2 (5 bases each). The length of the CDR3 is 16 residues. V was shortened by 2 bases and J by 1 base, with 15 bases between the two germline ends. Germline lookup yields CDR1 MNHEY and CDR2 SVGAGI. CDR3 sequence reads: CASSYTTGTGSYEQYF. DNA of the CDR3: TGTGCCAGCAGTTACACTACCGGGACGGGTTCCTACGAGCAGTACTTC.

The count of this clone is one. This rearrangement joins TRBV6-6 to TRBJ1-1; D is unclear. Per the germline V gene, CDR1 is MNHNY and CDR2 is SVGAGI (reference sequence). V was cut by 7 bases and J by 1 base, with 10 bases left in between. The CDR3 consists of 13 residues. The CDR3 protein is CASTRSQNTEAFF. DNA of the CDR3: TGTGCCAGCACACGGTCACAGAACACTGAAGCTTTCTTT.

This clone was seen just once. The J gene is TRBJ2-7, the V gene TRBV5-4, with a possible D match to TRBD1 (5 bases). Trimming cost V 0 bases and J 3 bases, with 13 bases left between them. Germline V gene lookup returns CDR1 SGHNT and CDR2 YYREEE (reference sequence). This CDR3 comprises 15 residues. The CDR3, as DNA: TGTGCCAGCAGCTTGGGGACAAGAACAGACTACGAGCAGTACTTC. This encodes CASSLGTRTDYEQYF.

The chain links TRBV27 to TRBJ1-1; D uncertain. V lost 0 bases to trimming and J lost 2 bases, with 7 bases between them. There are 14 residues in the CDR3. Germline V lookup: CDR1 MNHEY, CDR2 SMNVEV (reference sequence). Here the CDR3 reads CASSLSRTNTEAFF. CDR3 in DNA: TGTGCCAGCAGTTTATCAAGAACAAACACTGAAGCTTTCTTT.

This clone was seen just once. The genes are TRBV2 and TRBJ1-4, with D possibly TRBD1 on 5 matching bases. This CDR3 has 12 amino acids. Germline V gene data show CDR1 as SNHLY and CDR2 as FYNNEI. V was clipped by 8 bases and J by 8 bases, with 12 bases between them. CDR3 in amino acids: CASGAGLEKLFF. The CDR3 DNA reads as TGTGCCAGCGGGGCAGGGCTGGAAAAACTGTTTTTT. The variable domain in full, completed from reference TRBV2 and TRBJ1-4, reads EPEVTQTPSHQVTQMGQEVILRCVPISNHLYFYWYRQILGQKVEFLVSFYNNEISEKSEIFDDQFSVERPDGSNFTLKIRSTKLEDSAMYFCASGAGLEKLFFGSGTQLSVL.

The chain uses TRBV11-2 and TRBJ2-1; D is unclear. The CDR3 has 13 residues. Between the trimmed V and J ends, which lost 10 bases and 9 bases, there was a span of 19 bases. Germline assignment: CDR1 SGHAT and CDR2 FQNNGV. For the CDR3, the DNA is TGTGCCACGCAAGGCGTGATATTGGGTGAGCAGTTCTTC. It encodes CATQGVILGEQFF. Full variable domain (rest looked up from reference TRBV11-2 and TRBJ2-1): EAGVAQSPRYKIIEKRQSVAFWCNPISGHATLYWYQQILGQGPKLLIQFQNNGVVDDSQLPKDRFSAERLKGVDSTLKIQPAKLEDSAVYLCATQGVILGEQFFGPGTRLTVL.

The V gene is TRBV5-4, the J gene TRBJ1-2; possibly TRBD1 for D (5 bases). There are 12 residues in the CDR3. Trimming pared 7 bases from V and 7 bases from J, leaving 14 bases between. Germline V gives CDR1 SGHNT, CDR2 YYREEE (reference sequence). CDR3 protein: CASSPRDSGYTF. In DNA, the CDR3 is TGTGCCAGCTCGCCCAGGGACTCTGGCTACACCTTC.

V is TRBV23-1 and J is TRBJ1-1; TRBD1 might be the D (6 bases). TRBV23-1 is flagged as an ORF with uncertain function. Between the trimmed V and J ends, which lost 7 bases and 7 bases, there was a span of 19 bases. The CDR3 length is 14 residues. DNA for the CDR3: TGCGCCAGCACTCGGGGAGGACGGGACAATGAAGCTTTCTTT. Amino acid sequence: CASTRGGRDNEAFF.

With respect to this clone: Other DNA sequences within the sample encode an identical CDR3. The CDR3 loop is CASSRQGPSYEQYF. In DNA form, the CDR3 reads TGTGCCAGCAGTAGACAGGGGCCCTCCTACGAGCAGTACTTC. The J gene is TRBJ2-7, the V gene TRBV6-5; 8 bases are a match to TRBD1. Germline V lookup: CDR1 MNHEY, CDR2 SVGAGI. The CDR3 extends over 14 amino acids. J was trimmed by 0 bases and V by 5 bases; bases with no gene match: 3.

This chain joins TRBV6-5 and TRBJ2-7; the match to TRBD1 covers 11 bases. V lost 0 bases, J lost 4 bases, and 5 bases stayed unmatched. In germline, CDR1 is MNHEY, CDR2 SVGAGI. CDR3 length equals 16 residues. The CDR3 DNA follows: TGTGCCAGCAGTTACTCATCGGACAGGGGGCGATACGAGCAGTACTTC. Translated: CASSYSSDRGRYEQYF.

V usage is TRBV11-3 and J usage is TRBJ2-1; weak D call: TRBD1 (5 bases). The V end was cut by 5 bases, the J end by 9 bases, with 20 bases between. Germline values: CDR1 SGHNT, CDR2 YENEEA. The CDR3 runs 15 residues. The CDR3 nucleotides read TGTGCCAGCAGCCTCTTGACAAGACAGAATATTGAGCAGTTCTTC. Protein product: CASSLLTRQNIEQFF.

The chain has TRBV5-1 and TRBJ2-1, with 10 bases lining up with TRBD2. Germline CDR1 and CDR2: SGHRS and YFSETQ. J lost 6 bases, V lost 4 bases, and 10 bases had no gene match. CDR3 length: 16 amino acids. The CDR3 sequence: CASSLSPSGGSNEQFF. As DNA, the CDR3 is TGCGCCAGCAGCCTATCCCCTAGCGGGGGTAGCAATGAGCAGTTCTTC.

CDR3 loop: CASTYLNAGRVGQPQHF. The CDR3 DNA sequence: TGTGCCAGCACCTATTTAAATGCAGGGAGGGTCGGGCAGCCCCAGCATTTT. J is TRBJ1-5 and V is TRBV28, with D possibly TRBD1 on 5 matching bases. The CDR3 extends over 17 amino acids. Germline V lookup: CDR1 MDHEN, CDR2 SYDVKM. V lost 7 bases to trimming and J lost 7 bases, with 26 bases between them.

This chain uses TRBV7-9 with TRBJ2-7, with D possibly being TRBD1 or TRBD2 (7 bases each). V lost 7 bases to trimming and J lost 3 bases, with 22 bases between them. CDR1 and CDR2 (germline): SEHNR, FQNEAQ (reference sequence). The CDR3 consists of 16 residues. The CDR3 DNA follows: TGTGCCAGCACCACGGACAGGACTAGATCTCGCTACGAGCAGTACTTC. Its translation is CASTTDRTRSRYEQYF.

CDR3 amino acids: CASRGRTLSTEAFF. The CDR3 coding sequence is TGCGCCAGCAGGGGCAGAACCCTGAGCACTGAAGCTTTCTTT. V usage is TRBV4-1 and J usage is TRBJ1-1; D remains ambiguous. V lost 6 bases to trimming and J lost 4 bases, with 15 bases between them. This CDR3 is built from 14 residues. From germline, CDR1 is MGHRA and CDR2 YSYEKL.

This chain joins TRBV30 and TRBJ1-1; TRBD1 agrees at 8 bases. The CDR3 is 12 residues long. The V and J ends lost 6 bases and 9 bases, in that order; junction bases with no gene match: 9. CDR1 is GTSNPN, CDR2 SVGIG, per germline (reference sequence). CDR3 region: CACKFRDRQAFF. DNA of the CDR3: TGTGCCTGTAAATTCCGGGACAGGCAAGCTTTCTTT.

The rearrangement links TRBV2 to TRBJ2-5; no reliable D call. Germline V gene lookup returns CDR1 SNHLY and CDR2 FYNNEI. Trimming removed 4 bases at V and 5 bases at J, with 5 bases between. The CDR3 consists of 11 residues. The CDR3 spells CASSAEETQYF. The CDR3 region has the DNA TGTGCCAGCAGTGCCGAGGAGACCCAGTACTTC.

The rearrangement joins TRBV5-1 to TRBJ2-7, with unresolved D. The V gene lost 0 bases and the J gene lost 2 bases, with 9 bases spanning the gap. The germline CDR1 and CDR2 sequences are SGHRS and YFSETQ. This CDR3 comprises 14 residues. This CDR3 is CASSLEVVPYEQYF. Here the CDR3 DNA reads TGCGCCAGCAGCTTGGAGGTTGTGCCCTACGAGCAGTACTTC. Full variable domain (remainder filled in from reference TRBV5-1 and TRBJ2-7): KAGVTQTPRYLIKTRGQQVTLSCSPISGHRSVSWYQQTPGQGLQFLFEYFSETQRNKGNFPGRFSGRQFSNSRSEMNVSTLELGDSALYLCASSLEVVPYEQYFGPGTRLTVT.

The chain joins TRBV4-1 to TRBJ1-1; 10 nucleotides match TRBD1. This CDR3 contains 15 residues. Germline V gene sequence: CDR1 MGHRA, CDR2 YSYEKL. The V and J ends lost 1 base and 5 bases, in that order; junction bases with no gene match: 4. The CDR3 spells CASSQGGQGWTEAFF. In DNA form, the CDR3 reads TGCGCCAGCAGCCAAGGGGGACAGGGGTGGACTGAAGCTTTCTTT.

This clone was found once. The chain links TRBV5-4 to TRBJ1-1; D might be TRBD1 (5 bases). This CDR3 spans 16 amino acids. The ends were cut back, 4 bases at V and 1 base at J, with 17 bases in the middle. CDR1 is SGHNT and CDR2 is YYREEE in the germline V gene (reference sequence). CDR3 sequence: CASSPKLGRGNTEAFF. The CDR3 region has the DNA TGTGCCAGCAGCCCCAAACTGGGGAGGGGGAACACTGAAGCTTTCTTT.

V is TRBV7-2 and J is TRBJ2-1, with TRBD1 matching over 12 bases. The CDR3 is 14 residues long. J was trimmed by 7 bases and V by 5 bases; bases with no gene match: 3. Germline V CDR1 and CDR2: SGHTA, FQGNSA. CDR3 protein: CASSGGQGANEQFF. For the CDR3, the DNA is TGTGCCAGCAGCGGGGGACAGGGGGCGAATGAGCAGTTCTTC.

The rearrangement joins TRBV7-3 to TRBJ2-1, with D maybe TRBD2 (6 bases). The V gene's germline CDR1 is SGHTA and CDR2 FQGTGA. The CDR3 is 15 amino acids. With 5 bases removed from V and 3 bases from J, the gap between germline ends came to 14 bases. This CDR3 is CASSPNGGLYNEQFF. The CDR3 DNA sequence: TGTGCCAGCAGCCCTAACGGGGGTCTCTACAATGAGCAGTTCTTC. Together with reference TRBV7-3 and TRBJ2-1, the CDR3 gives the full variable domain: GAGVSQTPSNKVTEKGKYVELRCDPISGHTALYWYRQSLGQGPEFLIYFQGTGAADDSGLPNDRFFAVRPEGSVSTLKIQRTERGDSAVYLCASSPNGGLYNEQFFGPGTRLTVL.